This TCR beta chain derives from a study of neurological immune-mediated disorders. The study's findings and limits: The greatest TCR clonal expansion occurred in HTLV-1-associated myelopathy and the least in multiple sclerosis, which fell below healthy controls.

This clonotype was counted ten times or more. Its cognate antigen is unknown. Healthy controls were blood bank volunteers in Maryland, USA. The unsorted libraries were prepared from 2 million PBMCs (stored at -80 C). CDR1 is LGHDT and CDR2 is YNNKEL in the germline V gene (reference sequence). V was cut by 0 bases and J by 8 bases, with 13 bases left in between. This CDR3 contains 14 residues. The team produced cDNA through 5'RACE using 10-nucleotide random UMIs. From the 5' RACE reads, TCRdb called clonotypes with MiXCR, one entry per CDR3 protein. This table has tens of thousands of distinct CDR3 sequences, 10% to 13% appearing once.

The sequence was obtained from a man aged 35-49 years in good health. This rearrangement joins TRBV3-1 to TRBJ1-2; tentatively, D is TRBD1 (5 bases). Sequencing was carried out using PBMCs. The CDR3 sequence: CASSQDGGPPGYTF. CDR3 in DNA: TGTGCCAGCAGCCAAGACGGGGGACCCCCCGGCTACACCTTC.